Following are 8 T cell receptor beta chains from one sample sequenced in a study of PD-1 blockade in classical Hodgkin lymphoma. The assay was immunoSEQ multiplex PCR, and TCRdb's table has in-frame clones only and misses some. The sample consists of 70,000 or so clones, over 90% of them appearing once. Specified time point: newly diagnosed, previously untreated cHL patient sample. Sequencing was done on a sample of peripheral blood mononuclear cells (PBMCs). These receptors all come from a human donor with classical Hodgkin lymphoma.

The genes are TRBV28 and TRBJ2-4, with D possibly being TRBD1 (5 bases). The CDR3 totals 20 residues. CDR1 MDHEN and CDR2 SYDVKM come from the germline V gene. Trimming pared 6 bases from V and 1 base from J, leaving 28 bases between. CDR3 sequence (DNA): TGTGCCAGCAGCCGAATAATGACAGCGTCCTTTTTTGTGGCCAAAAACATTCAGTACTTC. As protein: CASSRIMTASFFVAKNIQYF.

The chain carries TRBV9 and TRBJ2-1; D not resolved. The CDR3 sequence is 14 residues long. Germline CDR1 SGDLS, CDR2 YYNGEE. V dropped 3 bases and J dropped 2 bases, with 9 bases sitting between them. The DNA for the CDR3 is TGTGCCAGCAGCGAGGCAGGAACCTACAATGAGCAGTTCTTC. Amino acids: CASSEAGTYNEQFF.

This rearrangement joins TRBV2 to TRBJ2-2; TRBD1 matches 7 bases. Unmatched junction bases numbered 7, after V lost 6 bases and J lost 0 bases. The CDR3 consists of 16 residues. Germline loops: CDR1 SNHLY, CDR2 FYNNEI. CDR3 sequence reads: CASRANRGPNTGELFF. CDR3 sequence (DNA): TGTGCCAGCAGGGCCAACAGGGGCCCGAACACCGGGGAGCTGTTTTTT.

The chain recombines TRBV15 with TRBJ2-1; perhaps TRBD2 as D (6 bases). Trimming cost V 0 bases and J 9 bases, with 15 bases left between them. The germline V gene encodes CDR1 LNHNV and CDR2 YYDKDF (reference sequence). The CDR3 contains 15 residues. The CDR3 region is CATSRDLLALGEQFF. The CDR3 DNA reads TGTGCCACCAGCAGAGATTTACTAGCTCTTGGTGAGCAGTTCTTC.

The chain couples TRBV4-2 to TRBJ1-1; possibly TRBD1 for D (6 bases). Germline V lookup: CDR1 LGHNA, CDR2 YNFKEQ. Trimming left V 2 bases short and J 1 base short, with 11 bases between. The CDR3 spans 15 residues. The CDR3 here is CASSQLGTRNTEAFF. The CDR3 DNA follows: TGTGCCAGCAGCCAACTAGGGACAAGGAACACTGAAGCTTTCTTT.

The V gene is TRBV6-6, the J gene TRBJ2-2, with TRBD1 matching over 7 bases. V lost 7 bases and J lost 5; bases outside the gene matches: 10. Germline V CDR1 and CDR2: MNHNY, SVGAGI (reference sequence). The CDR3 totals 15 residues. The CDR3 spells CASIKGAGLTGELFF. CDR3 DNA sequence: TGTGCCAGCATTAAGGGGGCAGGATTGACCGGGGAGCTGTTTTTT.

The chain combines TRBV10-3 with TRBJ2-1; 11 bases fit TRBD1. Germline CDR1 reads ENHRY; CDR2 reads SYGVKD. V was clipped by 5 bases and J by 8 bases; unmatched bases: 8. The CDR3 contains 15 residues. In DNA, the CDR3 is TGTGCCATCAGTCCGGGACAGGGGGGTCTCGATGAGCAGTTCTTC. Translating gives CAISPGQGGLDEQFF.

This rearrangement joins TRBV5-1 to TRBJ1-3; TRBD1 is a possible D gene (5 bases). The germline gives CDR1 SGHRS, CDR2 YFSETQ. The germline V and J ends were trimmed by 4 bases and 4 bases, with 12 bases remaining between them. The CDR3 totals 14 residues. This CDR3 reads CASSPSGSGNTIYF. CDR3 bases: TGCGCCAGCAGCCCCTCAGGGTCCGGAAACACCATATATTTT.